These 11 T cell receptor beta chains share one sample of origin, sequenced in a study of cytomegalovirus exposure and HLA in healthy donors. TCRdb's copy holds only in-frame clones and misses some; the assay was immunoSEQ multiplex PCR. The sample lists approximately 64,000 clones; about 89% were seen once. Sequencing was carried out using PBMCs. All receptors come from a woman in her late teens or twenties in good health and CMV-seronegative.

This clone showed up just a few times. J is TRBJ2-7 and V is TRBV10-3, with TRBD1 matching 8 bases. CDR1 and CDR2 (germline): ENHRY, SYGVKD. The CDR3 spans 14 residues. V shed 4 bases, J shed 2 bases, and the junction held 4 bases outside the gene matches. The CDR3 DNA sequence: TGTGCCATCAGTGCTAGGACAGGGACCTACGAGCAGTACTTC. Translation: CAISARTGTYEQYF.

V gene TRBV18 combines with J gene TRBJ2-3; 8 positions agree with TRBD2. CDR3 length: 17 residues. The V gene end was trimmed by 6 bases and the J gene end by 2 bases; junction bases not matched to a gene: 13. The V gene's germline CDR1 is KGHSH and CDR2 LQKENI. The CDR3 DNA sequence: TGTGCCAGCTCCCCCCCTGGGGCGGGGGGATCCACAGATACGCAGTATTTT. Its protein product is CASSPPGAGGSTDTQYF.

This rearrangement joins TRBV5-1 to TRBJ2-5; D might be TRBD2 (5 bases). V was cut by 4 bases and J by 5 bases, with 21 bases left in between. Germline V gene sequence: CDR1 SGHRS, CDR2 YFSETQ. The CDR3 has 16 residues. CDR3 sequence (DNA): TGCGCCAGCAGCGGAGGATTGGACCCACCAAGGGAGACCCAGTACTTC. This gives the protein CASSGGLDPPRETQYF.

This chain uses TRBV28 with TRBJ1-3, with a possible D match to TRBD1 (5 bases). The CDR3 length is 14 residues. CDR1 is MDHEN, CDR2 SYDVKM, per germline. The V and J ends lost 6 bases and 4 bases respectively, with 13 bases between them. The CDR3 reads CASSYQGFGNTIYF. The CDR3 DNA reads TGTGCCAGCAGCTATCAGGGCTTCGGAAACACCATATATTTT.

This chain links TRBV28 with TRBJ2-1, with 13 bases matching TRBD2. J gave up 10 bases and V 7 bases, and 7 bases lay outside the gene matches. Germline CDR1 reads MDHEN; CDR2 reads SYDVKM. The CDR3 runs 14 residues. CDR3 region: CASIRTSGSREQFF. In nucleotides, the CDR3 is TGTGCCAGCATTAGGACTAGCGGGAGTAGAGAGCAGTTCTTC.

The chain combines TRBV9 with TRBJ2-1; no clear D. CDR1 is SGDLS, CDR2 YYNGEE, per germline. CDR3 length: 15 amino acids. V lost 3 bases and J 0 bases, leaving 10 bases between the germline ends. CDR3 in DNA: TGTGCCAGCAGCGCCTGGCCGAACTCCTACAATGAGCAGTTCTTC. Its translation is CASSAWPNSYNEQFF.

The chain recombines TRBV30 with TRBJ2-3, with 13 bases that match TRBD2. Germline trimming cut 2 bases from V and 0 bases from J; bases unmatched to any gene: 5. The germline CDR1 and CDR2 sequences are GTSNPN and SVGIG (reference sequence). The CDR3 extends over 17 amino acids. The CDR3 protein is CAWSRTSGGLSTDTQYF. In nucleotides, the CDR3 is TGTGCCTGGAGTAGGACTAGCGGGGGCTTGAGCACAGATACGCAGTATTTT.

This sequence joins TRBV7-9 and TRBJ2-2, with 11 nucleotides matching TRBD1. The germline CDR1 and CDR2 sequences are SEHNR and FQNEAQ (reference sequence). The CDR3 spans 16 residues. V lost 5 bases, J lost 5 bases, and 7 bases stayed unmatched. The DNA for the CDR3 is TGTGCCAGCAGCGCCGGGACAGGGGGATCGACCGGGGAGCTGTTTTTT. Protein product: CASSAGTGGSTGELFF.

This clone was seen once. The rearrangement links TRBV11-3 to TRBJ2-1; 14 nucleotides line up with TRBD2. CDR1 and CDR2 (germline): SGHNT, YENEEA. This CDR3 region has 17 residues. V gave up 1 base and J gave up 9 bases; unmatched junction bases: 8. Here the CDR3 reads CASSLGPSTSGGVEQFF. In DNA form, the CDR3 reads TGTGCCAGCAGCTTAGGTCCCTCGACTAGCGGGGGGGTTGAGCAGTTCTTC.

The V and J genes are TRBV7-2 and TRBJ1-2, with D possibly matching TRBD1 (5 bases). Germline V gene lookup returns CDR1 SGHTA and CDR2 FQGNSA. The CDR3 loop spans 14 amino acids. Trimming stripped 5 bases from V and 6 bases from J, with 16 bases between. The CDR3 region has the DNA TGTGCCAGCAGCCCCGTCGCGGGGCTAGATGGCTACACCTTC. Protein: CASSPVAGLDGYTF.

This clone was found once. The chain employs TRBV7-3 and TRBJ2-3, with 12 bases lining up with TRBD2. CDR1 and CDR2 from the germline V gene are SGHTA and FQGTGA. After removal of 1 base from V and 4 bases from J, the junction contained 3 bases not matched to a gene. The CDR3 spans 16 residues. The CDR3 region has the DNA TGTGCCAGCAGCTTAAAGCTAGCGGGGGGGCCAGATACGCAGTATTTT. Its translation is CASSLKLAGGPDTQYF.